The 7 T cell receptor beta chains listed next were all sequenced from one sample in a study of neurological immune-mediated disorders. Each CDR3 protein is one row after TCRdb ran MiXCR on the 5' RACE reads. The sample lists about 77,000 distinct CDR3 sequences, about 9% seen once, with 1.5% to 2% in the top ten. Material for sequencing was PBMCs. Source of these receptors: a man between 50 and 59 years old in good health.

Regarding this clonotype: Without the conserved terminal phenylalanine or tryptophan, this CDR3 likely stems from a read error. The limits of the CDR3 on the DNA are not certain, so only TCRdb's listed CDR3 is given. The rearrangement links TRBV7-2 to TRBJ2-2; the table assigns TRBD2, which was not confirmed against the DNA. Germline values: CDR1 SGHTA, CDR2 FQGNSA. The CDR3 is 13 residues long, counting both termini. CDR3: CASSSSGSGELFY.

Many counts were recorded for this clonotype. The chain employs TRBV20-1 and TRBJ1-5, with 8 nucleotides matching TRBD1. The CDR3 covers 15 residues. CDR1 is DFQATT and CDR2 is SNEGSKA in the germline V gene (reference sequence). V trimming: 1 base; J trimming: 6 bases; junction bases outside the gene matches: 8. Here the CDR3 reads CSARGGAGGGQPQHF. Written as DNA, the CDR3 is TGCAGTGCTAGAGGGGGGGCAGGGGGCGGTCAGCCCCAGCATTTT.

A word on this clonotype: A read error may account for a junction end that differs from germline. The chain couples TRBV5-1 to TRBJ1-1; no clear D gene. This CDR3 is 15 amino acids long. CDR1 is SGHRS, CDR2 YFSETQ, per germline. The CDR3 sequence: CASNLLTRTNTEAFF. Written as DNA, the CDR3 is TGCGCCAGCAACTTGTTGACCAGGACGAACACTGAAGCTTTCTTT.

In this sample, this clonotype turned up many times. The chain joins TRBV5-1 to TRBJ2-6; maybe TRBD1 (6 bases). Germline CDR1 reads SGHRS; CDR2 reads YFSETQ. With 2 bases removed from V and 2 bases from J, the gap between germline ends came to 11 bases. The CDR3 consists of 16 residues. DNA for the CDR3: TGCGCCAGCAGCTTAAATACAGGGACTGGGGCCAACGTCCTGACTTTC. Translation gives CASSLNTGTGANVLTF.

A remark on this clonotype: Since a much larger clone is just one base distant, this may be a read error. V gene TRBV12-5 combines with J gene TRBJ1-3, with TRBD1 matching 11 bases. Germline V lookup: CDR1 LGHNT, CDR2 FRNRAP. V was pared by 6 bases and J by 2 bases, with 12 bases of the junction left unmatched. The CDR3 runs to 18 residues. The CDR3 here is CASGEDRGRSLTGNTIYF. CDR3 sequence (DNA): TGTGCTAGTGGGGAGGACAGGGGGCGAAGTTTGACTGGAAACACCATATATTTT. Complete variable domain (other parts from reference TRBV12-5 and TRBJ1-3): DARVTQTPRHKVTEMGQEVTMRCQPILGHNTVFWYRQTMMQGLELLAYFRNRAPLDDSGMPKDRFSAEMPDATLATLKIQPSEPRDSAVYFCASGEDRGRSLTGNTIYFGEGSWLTVV.

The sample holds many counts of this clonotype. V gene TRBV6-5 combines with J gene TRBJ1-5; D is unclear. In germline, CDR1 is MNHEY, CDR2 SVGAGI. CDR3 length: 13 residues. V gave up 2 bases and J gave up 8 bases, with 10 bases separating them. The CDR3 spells CASSYRLREPQHF. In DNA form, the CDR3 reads TGTGCCAGCAGTTACCGTCTCAGAGAGCCCCAGCATTTT.

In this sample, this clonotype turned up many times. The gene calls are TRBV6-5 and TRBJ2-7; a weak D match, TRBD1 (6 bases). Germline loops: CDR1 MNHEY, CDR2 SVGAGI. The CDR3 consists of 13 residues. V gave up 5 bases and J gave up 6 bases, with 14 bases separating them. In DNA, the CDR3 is TGTGCCAGCAGTACGCAACAGGGAACCGAGCAGTACTTC. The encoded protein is CASSTQQGTEQYF.